The T cell receptor beta chain under discussion was sequenced for a study of Graves' ophthalmopathy and Graves' hyperthyroidism. Beta-chain TCR CDR3 regions were amplified from RNA transcripts. First-round RT-PCR with HTBI primers preceded a second-round multiplex PCR. TCRdb analysed the multiplex PCR reads with MiXCR anew, one entry per CDR3 protein. The table has some 1.1 million distinct CDR3 sequences, roughly two fifths seen once. Overall study findings and caveats: In blood appeared most of the expanded thyroid clonotypes whose frequency exceeded 0.001.

To note about this clonotype: Its specificity is unknown.

Trimming at V came to 6 bases and at J to 6 bases, leaving 11 bases not matched to a gene. Per germline, CDR1 SQVTM and CDR2 ANQGSEA. The CDR3 runs 15 residues. Enrollment excluded any patients with other autoimmune diseases, uncontrolled infections, pregnancy or lactation. Material: peripheral blood or thyroid tissue (not recorded which). J is TRBJ2-7 and V is TRBV29-1; the match to TRBD2 covers 13 bases. The sequence came from an adult man with Graves' hyperthyroidism. CDR3 coding DNA: TGCAGCGTCCATGGACTAGCGGGGGCTTGGAGCGAGCAGTACTTC. Residues: CSVHGLAGAWSEQYF.